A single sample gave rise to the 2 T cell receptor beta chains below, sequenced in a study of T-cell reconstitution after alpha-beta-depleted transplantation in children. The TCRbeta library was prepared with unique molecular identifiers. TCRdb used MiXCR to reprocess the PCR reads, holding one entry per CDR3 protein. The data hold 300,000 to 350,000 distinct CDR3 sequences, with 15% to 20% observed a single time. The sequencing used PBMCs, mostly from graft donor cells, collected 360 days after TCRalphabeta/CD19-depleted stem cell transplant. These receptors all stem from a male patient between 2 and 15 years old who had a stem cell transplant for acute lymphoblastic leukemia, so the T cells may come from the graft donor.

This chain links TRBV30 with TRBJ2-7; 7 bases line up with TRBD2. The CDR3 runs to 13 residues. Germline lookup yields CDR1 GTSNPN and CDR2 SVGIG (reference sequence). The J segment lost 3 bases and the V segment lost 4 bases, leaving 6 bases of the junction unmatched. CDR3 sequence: CAWTGLNFYEQYF. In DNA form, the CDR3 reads TGTGCCTGGACGGGACTAAACTTCTACGAGCAGTACTTC.

CDR3 in DNA: TGCGCCAGCAGCTTGGCCACCGGATGGGCGATGAACACTGAAGCTTTCTTT. It yields the protein CASSLATGWAMNTEAFF. The chain has TRBV5-1 and TRBJ1-1; no reliable D call. CDR3 length equals 17 residues. The V end lost 0 bases, the J end lost 0 bases, and 15 bases lay between the germline ends. The germline gives CDR1 SGHRS, CDR2 YFSETQ.